This T cell receptor beta chain was captured by sequencing in a study of CD8 T cells in Susac syndrome. About the study: Patients with Susac syndrome, at blood draw, were therapy-naive, on corticosteroids, or on intravenous immunoglobulin alone.

It was with random hexamers that roughly 0.5 to 1 ug RNA was reverse transcribed. Across 54 Vbeta and 13 Jbeta, immunoSEQ multiplex PCR amplified TCR beta CDR3. TCRdb recomputed calls from the immunoSEQ multiplex PCR reads with MiXCR, one row per CDR3 protein. The table has under 200,000 distinct CDR3 sequences, roughly 90% seen once. Between the trimmed V and J ends, which lost 0 bases and 5 bases, there was a span of 14 bases. The CDR3 totals 14 residues. Germline CDR1 is DFQATT and CDR2 is SNEGSKA (reference sequence). The V call is TRBV20-1, the J call TRBJ2-7; D gene ambiguous. Sequencing used CD4+ T cells from PBMCs. The TCR was taken from a human donor with Susac syndrome. Written as DNA, the CDR3 is TGCAGTGCTAGAGAACCACTTATGAGAGACGAGCAGTACTTC. Amino acids: CSAREPLMRDEQYF.